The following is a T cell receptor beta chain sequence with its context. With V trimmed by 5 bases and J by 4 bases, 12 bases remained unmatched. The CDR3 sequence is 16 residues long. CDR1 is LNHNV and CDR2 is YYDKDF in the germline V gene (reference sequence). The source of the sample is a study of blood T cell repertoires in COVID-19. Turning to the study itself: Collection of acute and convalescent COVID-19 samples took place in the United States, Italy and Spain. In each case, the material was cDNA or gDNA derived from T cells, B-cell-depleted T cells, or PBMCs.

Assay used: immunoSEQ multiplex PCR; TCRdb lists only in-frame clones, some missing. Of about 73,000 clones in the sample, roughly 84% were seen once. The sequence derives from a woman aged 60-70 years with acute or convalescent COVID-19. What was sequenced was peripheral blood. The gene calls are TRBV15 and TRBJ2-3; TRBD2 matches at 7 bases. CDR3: CATSAPRSGVPDTQYF. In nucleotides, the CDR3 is TGTGCCACCAGCGCCCCAAGGAGCGGGGTGCCAGATACGCAGTATTTT.